One and the same sample provided the 18 T cell receptor beta chains below, sequenced in a study of control samples from healthy donors and cancer patients (dated by TCRdb to between 2020 and 2021). Libraries were prepared through the immunoSEQ multiplex PCR assay. TCRdb took over this immuneACCESS table, retaining in-frame rearrangements with V and J assigned. Such tables are incomplete; in checked studies, under half of the missing clones stem from an unresolved V gene, and the remainder is unexplained. The sample's table lists a count of approximately 190,000 clones. The ten most abundant clones make up approximately 2.2% of the sample. The specimen was blood. The source is a woman aged 25 to 39 in good health.

The chain carries TRBV6-2 or TRBV6-3 and TRBJ2-6; D not resolved. This CDR3 comprises 16 residues. Looked up from germline, CDR1 is MNHEY and CDR2 is SVGEGT. V shed 6 bases and J shed 0 bases, with 12 bases lying between them. CDR3 protein: CASSLYRSSGANVLTF. The CDR3 DNA sequence: TGTGCCAGCAGCCTATACCGGAGCTCTGGGGCCAACGTCCTGACTTTC.

The chain carries TRBV2 and TRBJ2-6; TRBD2 might be the D (6 bases). V lost 4 bases and J 0 bases, leaving 13 bases between the germline ends. Germline V gene data show CDR1 as SNHLY and CDR2 as FYNNEI. The CDR3 contains 17 residues. The CDR3 protein is CASSATRGHSGANVLTF. In nucleotides, the CDR3 is TGTGCCAGCAGTGCGACTAGAGGGCACTCTGGGGCCAACGTCCTGACTTTC.

This sequence joins TRBV19 and TRBJ2-1; 10 nucleotides match TRBD2. CDR1 and CDR2 (germline): LNHDA, SQIVND (reference sequence). CDR3 size: 15 residues. With V trimmed by 5 bases and J by 3 bases, 4 bases remained unmatched. The CDR3 nucleotides are TGTGCCAGTAGTCTTTCTAGCGGGGGCTACAATGAGCAGTTCTTC. It yields the protein CASSLSSGGYNEQFF.

In DNA form, the CDR3 reads TGTGCCAGCAGGCCTACAGGGGGCGTTATTGGCTACACCTTC. The encoded protein is CASRPTGGVIGYTF. This chain joins TRBV27 and TRBJ1-2, with 9 bases that match TRBD1. Germline loops: CDR1 MNHEY, CDR2 SMNVEV (reference sequence). This CDR3 region has 14 residues. V lost 6 bases to trimming and J lost 7 bases; unmatched junction nucleotides: 9.

This chain joins TRBV6-5 and TRBJ2-7; 8 nucleotides match TRBD2. Germline lookup yields CDR1 MNHEY and CDR2 SVGAGI. The CDR3 has 15 residues. J lost 3 bases, V lost 2 bases, and 6 bases had no gene match. CDR3 sequence (DNA): TGTGCCAGCAGTTACCGAGCGGGGGTAAACTACGAGCAGTACTTC. Translated: CASSYRAGVNYEQYF.

The chain carries TRBV15 and TRBJ2-2; D is possibly TRBD2 (6 bases). The CDR3 loop spans 16 amino acids. CDR1 LNHNV and CDR2 YYDKDF come from the germline V gene (reference sequence). With 7 bases removed from V and 1 base from J, the gap between germline ends came to 16 bases. CDR3 residues: CATKPRVGGNTGELFF. CDR3 sequence (DNA): TGTGCCACCAAGCCTCGGGTGGGGGGGAACACCGGGGAGCTGTTTTTT.

The chain uses TRBV2 and TRBJ1-2, with no clear D. Trimming removed 2 bases at V and 0 bases at J, with 7 bases between. The CDR3 runs to 14 residues. Germline V gene lookup returns CDR1 SNHLY and CDR2 FYNNEI. The CDR3 loop is CASSERQANYGYTF. The DNA for the CDR3 is TGTGCCAGCAGTGAACGCCAAGCTAACTATGGCTACACCTTC.

The chain is built from TRBV28 and TRBJ1-4; 9 bases are shared with TRBD1. Per germline, CDR1 MDHEN and CDR2 SYDVKM. The CDR3 runs 14 residues. V trimming: 6 bases; J trimming: 8 bases; junction bases outside the gene matches: 7. This chain's CDR3 is CASSRGDRVEKLFF. CDR3 in DNA: TGTGCCAGCAGCCGAGGGGACAGGGTCGAAAAACTGTTTTTT.

V gene TRBV24-1 combines with J gene TRBJ2-2; 7 bases are a match to TRBD2. J gave up 6 bases and V 7 bases, and 4 bases lay outside the gene matches. Germline lookup yields CDR1 KGHDR and CDR2 SFDVKD. This CDR3 comprises 13 residues. CDR3 in amino acids: CATSIGGAGELFF. CDR3 nucleotide sequence: TGTGCCACCAGCATTGGGGGGGCCGGGGAGCTGTTTTTT.

The chain couples TRBV5-1 to TRBJ2-1, with 10 bases that match TRBD1. Trimming removed 4 bases from V and 6 bases from J; junction bases left unmatched: 13. Germline-derived CDR1 and CDR2 are SGHRS and YFSETQ. This CDR3 is 17 amino acids long. The CDR3 spells CASSTRDRGRPSNEQFF. The CDR3 DNA sequence: TGCGCCAGCAGCACCCGGGACAGGGGCCGACCCAGCAATGAGCAGTTCTTC.

The chain is built from TRBV28 and TRBJ2-1, with a weak D call TRBD2 (7 bases). V lost 2 bases and J lost 6, with 14 bases in between. CDR1 and CDR2 (germline): MDHEN, SYDVKM. The CDR3 sequence is 15 residues long. The CDR3 DNA is TGTGCCAGCAGTTTAGGAGGGGGGGCAAGCAATGAGCAGTTCTTC. Its protein is CASSLGGGASNEQFF. The whole variable domain, filled in from reference TRBV28 and TRBJ2-1, reads DVKVTQSSRYLVKRTGEKVFLECVQDMDHENMFWYRQDPGLGLRLIYFSYDVKMKEKGDIPEGYSVSREKKERFSLILESASTNQTSMYLCASSLGGGASNEQFFGPGTRLTVL.

The rearrangement joins TRBV3-1 (or the pseudogene TRBV3-2) to TRBJ1-1; TRBD1 matches 8 bases. The CDR3 covers 14 residues. From germline, CDR1 is LGHDT and CDR2 YNNKEL (reference sequence). The ends lost 4 bases at V and 5 bases at J; junction bases unmatched: 6. This CDR3 reads CASSLSRGRTEAFF. CDR3 coding DNA: TGTGCCAGCAGCCTTAGCAGGGGGCGAACTGAAGCTTTCTTT.

J is TRBJ1-3 and V is TRBV2; D not resolved. Germline lookup yields CDR1 SNHLY and CDR2 FYNNEI. V was trimmed by 7 bases and J by 0 bases, leaving 16 bases between them. This CDR3 has 16 amino acids. The chain's CDR3 is CASNEGWSNSGNTIYF. For the CDR3, the DNA is TGTGCCAGCAACGAAGGGTGGTCTAACTCTGGAAACACCATATATTTT.

J is TRBJ2-5 and V is TRBV5-4; 7 positions match TRBD2. V gave up 3 bases and J gave up 4 bases; unmatched junction bases: 6. Germline V gives CDR1 SGHNT, CDR2 YYREEE (reference sequence). The CDR3 is 14 amino acids. Here the CDR3 reads CASSWGGRGETQYF. The DNA of the CDR3 is TGTGCCAGCAGCTGGGGGGGGAGAGGAGAGACCCAGTACTTC.

The V call is TRBV6-4, the J call TRBJ2-7; 9 nucleotides align to TRBD1. CDR1 is MRHNA, CDR2 SNTAGT, per germline. The CDR3 has 14 amino acids. V dropped 4 bases and J dropped 3; count of bases not matched to a gene: 4. The chain's CDR3 is CASSAGQGSYEQYF. The CDR3 coding sequence is TGTGCCAGCAGTGCCGGACAGGGGAGCTACGAGCAGTACTTC.

CDR3 loop: CATSLGQGGPNTGELFF. The CDR3 DNA is TGTGCCACCAGCCTGGGACAGGGAGGACCGAACACCGGGGAGCTGTTTTTT. The chain links TRBV24-1 to TRBJ2-2; 9 bases are a match to TRBD1. This CDR3 has 17 amino acids. V was clipped by 7 bases and J by 0 bases; unmatched bases: 8. Germline V gene data show CDR1 as KGHDR and CDR2 as SFDVKD.

About this clone: Other nucleotide sequences from this sample produce the same CDR3. The V and J genes are TRBV27 and TRBJ2-7, with D possibly matching TRBD1 (7 bases). The length of the CDR3 is 17 residues. Germline CDR1 and CDR2: MNHEY and SMNVEV (reference sequence). With 0 bases removed from V and 4 bases from J, the gap between germline ends came to 19 bases. The CDR3 DNA follows: TGTGCCAGCAGTTTATCTTATTCGGGGCAGGGGGGATACGAGCAGTACTTC. It encodes CASSLSYSGQGGYEQYF.

The rearrangement uses TRBV29-1 and TRBJ2-1; 9 positions match TRBD2. The CDR3 spans 12 residues. Germline CDR1 reads SQVTM; CDR2 reads ANQGSEA. V lost 6 bases to trimming and J lost 5 bases; unmatched junction nucleotides: 2. This CDR3 reads CSVGTSNNEQFF. The CDR3 nucleotides are TGCAGCGTAGGGACTAGCAACAATGAGCAGTTCTTC.